This T cell receptor beta chain came from a study of shared clonotypes between healthy human individuals. TCRdb's copy holds only in-frame clones and misses some; the assay was immunoSEQ multiplex PCR. Of approximately 720,000 clones listed, around 90% are singletons. In regard to this clone: Its cognate antigen is unknown.

Trimming cost V 1 base and J 8 bases, with 37 bases left between them. CDR3 length: 22 amino acids. Study-wide points: Incomplete sequencing of sorted subsets was indicated by rarefaction despite large depth. Clonotype sharing among donors likely depends on sequencing depth. When naive CD4 clonotypes were compared across a handful of donors, about 4.8% were shared.

It was CD45RO-negative cells, positively selected for CCR7, that made up naive CD8 cells, with terminally differentiated effector memory CD45RA+ cells excluded. The chain recombines TRBV5-3 with TRBJ2-1, with D maybe TRBD1 (7 bases). TRBV5-3 is an open reading frame whose function is uncertain. Sequenced sample: naive CD8+ T cells sorted from blood. The receptor comes from a man under 40 in good health. The CDR3 DNA follows: TGTGCCAGAAGCTTGTTTATACTCCAGGGGGGAAGATACGGGCTAGCAAGGTATGAGCAGTTCTTC. Amino acids: CARSLFILQGGRYGLARYEQFF.